This T cell receptor beta chain was obtained from a study of cytomegalovirus exposure and HLA in healthy donors. Study-level information: Out of about 190 million T cells, an earlier analysis found some 120 million unique TCR beta sequences in total.

Both 60 Vbeta primers and 13 Jbeta primers went into the PCR. The table came from immunoSEQ multiplex PCR; TCRdb's copy has only in-frame clones and leaves some out. The table has fewer than 150,000 clones, about 68% seen once. This clone has more than one count but fewer than ten. The CDR3 length is 14 residues. Germline V gene data show CDR1 as MNHEY and CDR2 as SMNVEV (reference sequence). With 7 bases removed from V and 8 bases from J, the gap between germline ends came to 17 bases. Participants comprised healthy donors of bone marrow. This receptor was taken from a woman in her forties or fifties in good health and CMV-seropositive. This chain links TRBV27 with TRBJ1-4; tentatively, D is TRBD1 (6 bases). Sequenced: PBMCs. Written as DNA, the CDR3 is TGTGCCAGCAATGTGGCAGGGGCAGGCGAAAAACTGTTTTTT. Protein: CASNVAGAGEKLFF.